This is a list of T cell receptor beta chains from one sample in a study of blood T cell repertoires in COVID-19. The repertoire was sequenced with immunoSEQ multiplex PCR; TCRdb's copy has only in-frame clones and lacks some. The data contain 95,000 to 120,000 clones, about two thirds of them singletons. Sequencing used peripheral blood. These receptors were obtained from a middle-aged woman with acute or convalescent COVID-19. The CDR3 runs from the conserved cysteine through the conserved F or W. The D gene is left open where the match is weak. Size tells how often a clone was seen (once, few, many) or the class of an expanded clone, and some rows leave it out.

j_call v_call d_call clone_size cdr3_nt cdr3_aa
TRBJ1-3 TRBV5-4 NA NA TGTGCCAGCAGCTCCAGAAACTCTGGAAACACCATATATTTT CASSSRNSGNTIYF
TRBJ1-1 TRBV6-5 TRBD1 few TGTGCCAGCGGGGACAGGTCGACTGAAGCTTTCTTT CASGDRSTEAFF
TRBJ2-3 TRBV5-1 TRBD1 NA TGCGCCAGCAGCTTGCAAGGGGGCCTCACGGATACGCAGTATTTT CASSLQGGLTDTQYF
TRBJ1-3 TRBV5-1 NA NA TGCGCCAGCAGCACGGGGACTTCCAGCTCTGGAAACACCATATATTTT CASSTGTSSSGNTIYF
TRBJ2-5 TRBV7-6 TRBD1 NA TGTGCCAGCAGCCTCTCCAGGGGGTACAGCCAAGAGACCCAGTACTTC CASSLSRGYSQETQYF
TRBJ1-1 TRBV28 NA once TGTGCCAGCAGTCGTCTCCCTGCGGGGCGGAGGAACACTGAAGCTTTCTTT CASSRLPAGRRNTEAFF
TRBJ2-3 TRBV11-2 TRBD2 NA TGTGCCAGCAGCACATTAACTGGGGGACTAAAAGACACAGATACGCAGTATTTT CASSTLTGGLKDTDTQYF
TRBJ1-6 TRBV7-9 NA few TGTGCCAGCAGCCCACAGGCCTCTAATTCACCCCTCCACTTT CASSPQASNSPLHF
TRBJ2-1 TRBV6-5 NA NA TGTGCCAGCAGTTACTCGAACTGGAATGAGCAGTTCTTC CASSYSNWNEQFF
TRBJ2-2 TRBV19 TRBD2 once TGTGCCAGTAGTATAAGGACTAGCGGGGGGAACACCGGGGAGCTGTTTTTT CASSIRTSGGNTGELFF
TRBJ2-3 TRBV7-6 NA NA TGTGCCAGCAGCTTAGAGCTGGAGGGCCCCTCAGATACGCAGTATTTT CASSLELEGPSDTQYF
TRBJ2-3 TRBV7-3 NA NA TGTGCCAGCAGCTTCGGGAAAACAGATACGCAGTATTTT CASSFGKTDTQYF
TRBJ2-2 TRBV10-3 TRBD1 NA TGTGCCATCAGTGAAGGACAGGGAACCACCGGGGAGCTGTTTTTT CAISEGQGTTGELFF
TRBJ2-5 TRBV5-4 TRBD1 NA TGTGCCAGCAGCTCCGGGCAGGGGGCACTCCAAGAGACCCAGTACTTC CASSSGQGALQETQYF
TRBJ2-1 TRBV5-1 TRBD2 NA TGCGCCAGCAGCAGCGGGGGCAACTCCTACAATGAGCAGTTCTTC CASSSGGNSYNEQFF
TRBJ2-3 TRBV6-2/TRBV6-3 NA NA TGTGCCAGCAGTTACCGCTTAACAGGGATCACAGATACGCAGTATTTT CASSYRLTGITDTQYF
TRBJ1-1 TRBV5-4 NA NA TGTGCCAGCAGCTCCCCTGATTGGGGGGGCACTGAAGCTTTCTTT CASSSPDWGGTEAFF
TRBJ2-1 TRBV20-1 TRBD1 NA TGCAGTGCTAGTAGCGCCCCAGGGGGCAATGAGCAGTTCTTC CSASSAPGGNEQFF
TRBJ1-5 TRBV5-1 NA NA TGCGCCAGCAGCTTGACCGGGACACGAGAGGAGGCCCAGCATTTT CASSLTGTREEAQHF
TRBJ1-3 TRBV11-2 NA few TGTGCCAGCAGCTTAGGACAGATAGGTCTTGGAAACACCATATATTTT CASSLGQIGLGNTIYF
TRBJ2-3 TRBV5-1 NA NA TGCGCCAGTAAATCCGGTGGCGGGGGCCCAGATACGCAGTATTTT CASKSGGGGPDTQYF
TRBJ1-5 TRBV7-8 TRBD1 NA TGTGCCAGCAGCTCGACAGGGACTAGAGCCCAGCATTTT CASSSTGTRAQHF
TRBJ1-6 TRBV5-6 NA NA TGTGCCAGCAGGACCGGGTCAACTAATTCACCCCTCCACTTT CASRTGSTNSPLHF
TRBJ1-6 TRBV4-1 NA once TGCGCCAGCAGCCGACAGGTTAATTCACCCCTCCACTTT CASSRQVNSPLHF
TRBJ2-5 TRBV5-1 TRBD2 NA TGCGCCAGCAGCCCGGGAGCGGGGCAAGAGACCCAGTACTTC CASSPGAGQETQYF
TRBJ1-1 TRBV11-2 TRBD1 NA TGTGCCAGCAGCTTAGGTCGGGGCAGGGGGCGCGACACTGAAGCTTTCTTT CASSLGRGRGRDTEAFF
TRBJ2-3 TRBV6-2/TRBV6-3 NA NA TGTGCCAGCAGTTATGAGTCCTTCGGCACAGATACGCAGTATTTT CASSYESFGTDTQYF
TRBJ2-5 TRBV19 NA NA TGTGCCAGTAGTATACTCGCAGGGGCACAAGAGACCCAGTACTTC CASSILAGAQETQYF
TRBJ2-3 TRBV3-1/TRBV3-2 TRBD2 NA TGTGCCAGCAGCCCCGGGACTAGCCTAAGCACAGATACGCAGTATTTT CASSPGTSLSTDTQYF
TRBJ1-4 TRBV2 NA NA TGTGCCAGCAGTTTAATTGCAACTAATGAAAAACTGTTTTTT CASSLIATNEKLFF
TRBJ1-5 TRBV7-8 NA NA TGTGCCAGCAGCTTAGTTGGTCGGAGCAATCAGCCCCAGCATTTT CASSLVGRSNQPQHF
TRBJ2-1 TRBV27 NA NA TGTGCCAGCAGTGCGGGACTTTCTCAGTTCTTC CASSAGLSQFF
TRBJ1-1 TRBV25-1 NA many TGTGCCAGCAGACGAGACACTGAAGCTTTCTTT CASRRDTEAFF
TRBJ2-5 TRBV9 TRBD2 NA TGTGCCAGCAGCGTAGGAGCCTGGCGGGGGGGGAAAGAGACCCAGTACTTC CASSVGAWRGGKETQYF
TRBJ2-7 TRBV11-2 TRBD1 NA TGTGCCAGCAGCTTAGAGGCAGGGGGCGAGCAGTACTTC CASSLEAGGEQYF
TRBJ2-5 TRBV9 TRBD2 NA TGTGCCCGCAGCTTTAGCGGGGGGGGGAATGCAGAGACCCAGTACTTC CARSFSGGGNAETQYF
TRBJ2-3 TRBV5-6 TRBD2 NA TGTGCCAGCAGCACGACTAGCGGGGCGCCAGATACGCAGTATTTT CASSTTSGAPDTQYF
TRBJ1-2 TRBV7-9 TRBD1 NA TGTGCCAGCAGTTTTGGACAGGTTCTACCCTATGGCTACACCTTC CASSFGQVLPYGYTF
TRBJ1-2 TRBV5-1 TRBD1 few TGCGCCAGCAGCGGCGGGGACAGAACTAACTATGGCTACACCTTC CASSGGDRTNYGYTF
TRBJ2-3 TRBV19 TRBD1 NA TGTGCCAGTAGCCGACAGGGTGGAACCACAGATACGCAGTATTTT CASSRQGGTTDTQYF
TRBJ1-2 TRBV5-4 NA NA TGTGCCAGCAGCATCCGGACAGACTATGGCTACACCTTC CASSIRTDYGYTF
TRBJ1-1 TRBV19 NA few TGTGCCAGTAGTTCAGGGGTTGGTACAGCCCCTTACACTGAAGCTTTCTTT CASSSGVGTAPYTEAFF